Shown below are 11 T cell receptor beta chains from a single sample sequenced in a study of shared clonotypes between healthy human individuals. The repertoire was sequenced with immunoSEQ multiplex PCR; TCRdb's copy has only in-frame clones and lacks some. In the table there are around 700,000 clones, roughly 73% of which are singletons. Sequencing used memory CD4+ T cells sorted from blood. As to subset: CD45RA-negative fraction. The receptors stem from a young woman in good health.

This rearrangement joins TRBV7-9 to TRBJ1-5, with 12 bases aligning to TRBD1. In germline, CDR1 is SEHNR, CDR2 FQNEAQ (reference sequence). The CDR3 runs 17 residues. With 2 bases clipped from V and 7 bases from J, the junction kept 9 bases outside the gene matches. The CDR3 nucleotides read TGTGCCAGCAGCTTACCCCGCCGGGACAGGGGGCACCAGCCCCAGCATTTT. It encodes CASSLPRRDRGHQPQHF.

This clone was recorded once. V is TRBV28 and J is TRBJ1-5, with 8 bases matching TRBD1. CDR1 is MDHEN, CDR2 SYDVKM, per germline. CDR3 length: 14 residues. Losses at the gene ends were 6 bases for V and 5 bases for J; bases not matched to a gene: 6. The CDR3 sequence is CASRPGTGDQPQHF. In DNA, the CDR3 is TGTGCCAGCAGACCGGGGACAGGAGATCAGCCCCAGCATTTT.

The chain has TRBV10-3 and TRBJ2-5; 13 bases agree with TRBD2. The length of the CDR3 is 15 residues. Germline values: CDR1 ENHRY, CDR2 SYGVKD. J lost 9 bases, V lost 4 bases, and 8 bases had no gene match. This CDR3 reads CAISAGTSGELAQYF. The CDR3 DNA sequence: TGTGCCATCAGTGCAGGGACTAGCGGGGAGCTGGCCCAGTACTTC.

The gene calls are TRBV19 and TRBJ2-3; 7 bases are a match to TRBD2. The CDR3 extends over 14 amino acids. The germline gives CDR1 LNHDA, CDR2 SQIVND (reference sequence). Trimming removed 2 bases from V and 6 bases from J; junction bases left unmatched: 5. The CDR3 DNA follows: TGTGCCAGTAGTATATGGGAGGGCCGGGATACGCAGTATTTT. Translating it yields CASSIWEGRDTQYF.

This clone was picked up one time. The rearrangement links TRBV21-1 to TRBJ2-1; the D call TRBD2 from the table was never checked on the DNA. TRBV21-1 is deemed a pseudogene. The CDR3 runs to 17 residues. CDR3 sequence reads: CASSKFLAGGPYNEQFF. The DNA of the CDR3 is TGTGCCAGCAGCAAATTCCTGGCGGGAGGGCCCTACAATGAGCAGTTCTTC.

The chain links TRBV4-2 to TRBJ2-7; D perhaps matches TRBD1 (6 bases). With 4 bases removed from V and 3 bases from J, the gap between germline ends came to 13 bases. The CDR3 is made up of 14 amino acids. The germline V gene encodes CDR1 LGHNA and CDR2 YNFKEQ. CDR3 sequence: CASSPLTGLYEQYF. In DNA, the CDR3 is TGTGCCAGCAGCCCTTTGACAGGACTCTACGAGCAGTACTTC.

This clone was observed once. This chain links TRBV7-3 with TRBJ2-2, with D unclear. The V gene's germline CDR1 is SGHTA and CDR2 FQGTGA. Trimming removed 0 bases at V and 2 bases at J, with 13 bases between. The CDR3 is made up of 17 amino acids. This chain's CDR3 is CASSLTANVRNTGELFF. The CDR3 DNA sequence: TGTGCCAGCAGCTTAACAGCCAACGTCCGAAACACCGGGGAGCTGTTTTTT.

The CDR3 here is CASSFGLSYEQYF. The CDR3 nucleotides read TGTGCCAGCAGCTTTGGACTTTCCTACGAGCAGTACTTC. This sequence joins TRBV5-4 and TRBJ2-5, with TRBD2 as a possible D gene (5 bases). The J call may not be correct, given that the DNA end is closer to TRBJ2-7. The CDR3 spans 13 residues. In germline, CDR1 is SGHNT, CDR2 YYREEE (reference sequence).

The rearrangement joins TRBV2 to TRBJ2-3; D gene uncertain. The ends were cut back, 7 bases at V and 4 bases at J, with 12 bases in the middle. This CDR3 spans 13 amino acids. Germline V CDR1 and CDR2: SNHLY, FYNNEI. CDR3 protein: CASMWVMADTQYF. The CDR3 DNA is TGTGCCAGCATGTGGGTAATGGCAGATACGCAGTATTTT. The whole variable domain, remainder taken from reference TRBV2 and TRBJ2-3, is EPEVTQTPSHQVTQMGQEVILRCVPISNHLYFYWYRQILGQKVEFLVSFYNNEISEKSEIFDDQFSVERPDGSNFTLKIRSTKLEDSAMYFCASMWVMADTQYFGPGTRLTVL.

The CDR3 DNA is TGCGCCAGCAGCCACGGGGGTTTTGCCAAAAACATTCAGTACTTC. Its protein product is CASSHGGFAKNIQYF. The chain recombines TRBV4-1 with TRBJ2-4; perhaps TRBD2 as D (6 bases). CDR1 is MGHRA and CDR2 is YSYEKL in the germline V gene. Trimming pared 3 bases from V and 1 base from J, leaving 10 bases between. The CDR3 totals 15 residues.

The chain recombines TRBV19 with TRBJ1-2, with a possible D match to TRBD1 (5 bases). Trimming left V 4 bases short and J 2 bases short, with 14 bases between. Looked up from germline, CDR1 is LNHDA and CDR2 is SQIVND (reference sequence). The CDR3 totals 15 residues. The CDR3 nucleotides read TGTGCCAGTAGTACCGGGGGTAGTACCAACTATGGCTACACCTTC. This translates into CASSTGGSTNYGYTF. The entire variable domain, with the rest obtained from reference TRBV19 and TRBJ1-2, is as follows: DGGITQSPKYLFRKEGQNVTLSCEQNLNHDAMYWYRQDPGQGLRLIYYSQIVNDFQKGDIAEGYSVSREKKESFPLTVTSAQKNPTAFYLCASSTGGSTNYGYTFGSGTRLTVV.